This T cell receptor (beta chain) emerged from a study of blood T cell repertoires in COVID-19. Study summary: Acute-phase and convalescent COVID-19 samples originated in the United States, Italy and Spain.

The CDR3 contains 15 residues. The V gene lost 7 bases and the J gene lost 0 bases, with 19 bases spanning the gap. Germline CDR1 and CDR2: SQVTM and ANQGSEA. Sequencing used immunoSEQ multiplex PCR; TCRdb keeps in-frame clones, though not all of them. The data show around 120,000 clones, more than 75% seen once. This rearrangement joins TRBV29-1 to TRBJ2-7; D is perhaps TRBD2 (6 bases). The sequenced material came from peripheral blood. This TCR was recovered from a human donor in a cohort sampled during active COVID-19. In DNA, the CDR3 is TGCAGCGCCTTTGGGGCGGAGGGCCTCTCCTACGAGCAGTACTTC. Its protein is CSAFGAEGLSYEQYF.